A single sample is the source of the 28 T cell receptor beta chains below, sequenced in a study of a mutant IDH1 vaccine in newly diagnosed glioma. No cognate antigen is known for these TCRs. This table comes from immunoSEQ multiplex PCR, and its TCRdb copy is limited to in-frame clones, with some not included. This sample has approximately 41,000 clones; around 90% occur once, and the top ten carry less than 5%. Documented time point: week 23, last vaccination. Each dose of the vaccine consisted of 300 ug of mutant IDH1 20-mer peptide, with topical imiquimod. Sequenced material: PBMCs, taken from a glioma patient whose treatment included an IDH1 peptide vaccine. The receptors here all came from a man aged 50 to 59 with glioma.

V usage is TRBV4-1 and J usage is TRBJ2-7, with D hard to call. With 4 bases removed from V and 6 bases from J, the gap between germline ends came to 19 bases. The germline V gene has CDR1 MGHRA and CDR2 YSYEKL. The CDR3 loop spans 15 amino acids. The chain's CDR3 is CASSPQGGVGAEQYF. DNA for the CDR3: TGCGCCAGCAGCCCCCAAGGTGGGGTCGGCGCCGAGCAGTACTTC.

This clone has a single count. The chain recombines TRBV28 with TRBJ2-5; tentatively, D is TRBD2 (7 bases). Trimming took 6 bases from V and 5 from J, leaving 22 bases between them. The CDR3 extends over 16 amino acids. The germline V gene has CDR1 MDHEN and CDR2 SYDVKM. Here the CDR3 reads CASSNPLGGGVETQYF. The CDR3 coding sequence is TGTGCCAGCAGCAATCCCCTGGGAGGGGGGGTGGAGACCCAGTACTTC.

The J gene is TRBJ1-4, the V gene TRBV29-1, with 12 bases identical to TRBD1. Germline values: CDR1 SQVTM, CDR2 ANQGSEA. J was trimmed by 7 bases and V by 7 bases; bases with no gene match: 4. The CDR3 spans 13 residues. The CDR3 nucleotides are TGCAGCGCGGGGACAGGGGGCAGTGAAAAACTGTTTTTT. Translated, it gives CSAGTGGSEKLFF.

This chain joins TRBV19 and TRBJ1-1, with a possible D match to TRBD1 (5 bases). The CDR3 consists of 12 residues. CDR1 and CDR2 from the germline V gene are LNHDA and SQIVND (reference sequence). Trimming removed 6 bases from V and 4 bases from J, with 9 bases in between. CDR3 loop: CASRVGLTEAFF. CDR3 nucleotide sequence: TGTGCCAGTAGAGTGGGGCTCACTGAAGCTTTCTTT. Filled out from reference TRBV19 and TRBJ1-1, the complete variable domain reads DGGITQSPKYLFRKEGQNVTLSCEQNLNHDAMYWYRQDPGQGLRLIYYSQIVNDFQKGDIAEGYSVSREKKESFPLTVTSAQKNPTAFYLCASRVGLTEAFFGQGTRLTVV.

CDR3 in amino acids: CASSKPGQSYEQYF. The CDR3 DNA follows: TGTGCCAGCAGTAAACCGGGACAGAGTTACGAGCAGTACTTC. V is TRBV6-1 and J is TRBJ2-7; 7 bases line up with TRBD1. CDR1 is MNHNS and CDR2 is SASEGT in the germline V gene. The length of the CDR3 is 14 residues. After removal of 5 bases from V and 4 bases from J, the junction contained 8 bases not matched to a gene.

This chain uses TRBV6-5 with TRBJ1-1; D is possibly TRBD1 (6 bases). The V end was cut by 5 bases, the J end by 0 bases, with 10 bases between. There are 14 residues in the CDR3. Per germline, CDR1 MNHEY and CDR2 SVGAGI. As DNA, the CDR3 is TGTGCCAGCAGTGACAGGCGAATGAACACTGAAGCTTTCTTT. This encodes CASSDRRMNTEAFF.

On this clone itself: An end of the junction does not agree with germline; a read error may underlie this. The CDR3 loop reads CASRGGQEDF. CDR3 nucleotides: TGCGCCAGCCGGGGGGGACAGGAGGATTTT. The chain is built from TRBV23-1 and TRBJ1-4, with 8 nucleotides matching TRBD1. TRBV23-1 is an ORF, and what it does is uncertain. CDR3 length equals 10 residues.

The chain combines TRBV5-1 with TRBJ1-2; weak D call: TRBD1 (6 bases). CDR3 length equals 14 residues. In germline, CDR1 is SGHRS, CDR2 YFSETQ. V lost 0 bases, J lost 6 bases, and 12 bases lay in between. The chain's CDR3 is CASSLGNRQDGYTF. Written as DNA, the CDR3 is TGCGCCAGCAGCTTGGGAAACCGACAGGATGGCTACACCTTC.

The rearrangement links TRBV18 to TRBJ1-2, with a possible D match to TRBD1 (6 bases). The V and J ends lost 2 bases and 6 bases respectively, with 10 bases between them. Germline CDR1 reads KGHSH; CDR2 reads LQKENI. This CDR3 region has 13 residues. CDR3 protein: CASSPRGADGYTF. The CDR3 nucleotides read TGTGCCAGCTCACCAAGGGGGGCCGATGGCTACACCTTC.

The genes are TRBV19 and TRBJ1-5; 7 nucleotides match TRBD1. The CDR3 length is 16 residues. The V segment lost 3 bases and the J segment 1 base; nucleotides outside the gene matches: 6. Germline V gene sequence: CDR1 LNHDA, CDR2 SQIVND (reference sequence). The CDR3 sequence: CASSIPSRGSNQPQHF. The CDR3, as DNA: TGTGCCAGTAGTATTCCCTCCAGGGGGAGCAATCAGCCCCAGCATTTT. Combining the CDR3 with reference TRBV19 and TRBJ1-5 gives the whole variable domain DGGITQSPKYLFRKEGQNVTLSCEQNLNHDAMYWYRQDPGQGLRLIYYSQIVNDFQKGDIAEGYSVSREKKESFPLTVTSAQKNPTAFYLCASSIPSRGSNQPQHFGDGTRLSIL.

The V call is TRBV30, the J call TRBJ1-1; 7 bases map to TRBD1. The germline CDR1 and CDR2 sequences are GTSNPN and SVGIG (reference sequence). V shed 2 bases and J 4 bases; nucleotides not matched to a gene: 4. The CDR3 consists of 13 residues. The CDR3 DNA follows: TGTGCCTGGAGTACAGGGGATGCCACTGAAGCTTTCTTT. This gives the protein CAWSTGDATEAFF.

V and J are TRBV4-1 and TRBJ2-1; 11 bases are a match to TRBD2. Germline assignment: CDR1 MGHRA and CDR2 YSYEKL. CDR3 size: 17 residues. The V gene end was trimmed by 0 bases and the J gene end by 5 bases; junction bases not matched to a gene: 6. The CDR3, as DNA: TGCGCCAGCAGCCAAGATCGACTAGCGGGGCACCACAATGAGCAGTTCTTC. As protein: CASSQDRLAGHHNEQFF.

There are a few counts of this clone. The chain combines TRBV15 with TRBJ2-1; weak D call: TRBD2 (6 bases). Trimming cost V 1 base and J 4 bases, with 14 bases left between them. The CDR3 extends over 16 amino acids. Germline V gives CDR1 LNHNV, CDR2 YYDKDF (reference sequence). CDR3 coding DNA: TGTGCCACCAGCAGAGGGACTACACGACCTTACAATGAGCAGTTCTTC. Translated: CATSRGTTRPYNEQFF.

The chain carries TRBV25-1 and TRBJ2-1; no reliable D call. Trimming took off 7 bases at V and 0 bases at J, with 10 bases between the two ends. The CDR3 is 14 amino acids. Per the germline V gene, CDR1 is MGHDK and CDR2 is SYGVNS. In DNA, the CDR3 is TGTGCCAGCATGGCAACCAGCTCCTACAATGAGCAGTTCTTC. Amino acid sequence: CASMATSSYNEQFF.

The CDR3: CASSYSGAREAFF. DNA for the CDR3: TGTGCCAGCAGTTACTCTGGGGCGCGGGAAGCTTTCTTT. This rearrangement joins TRBV6-5 to TRBJ1-1; TRBD1 might be the D (5 bases). Trimming left V 0 bases short and J 8 bases short, with 10 bases between. The CDR3 is 13 amino acids. CDR1 MNHEY and CDR2 SVGAGI come from the germline V gene.

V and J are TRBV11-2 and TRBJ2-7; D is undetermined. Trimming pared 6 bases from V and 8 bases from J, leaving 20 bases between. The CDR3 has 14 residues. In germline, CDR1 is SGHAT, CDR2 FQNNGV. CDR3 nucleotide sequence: TGTGCCAGCAGTTACAAACCCGGCGGAAGGCAGCAGTACTTC. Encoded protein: CASSYKPGGRQQYF.

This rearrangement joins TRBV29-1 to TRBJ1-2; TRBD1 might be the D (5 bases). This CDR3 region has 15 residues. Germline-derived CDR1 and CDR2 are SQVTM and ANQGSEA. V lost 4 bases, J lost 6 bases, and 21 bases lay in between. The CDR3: CSVVFGSGLGNGYTF. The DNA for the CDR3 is TGCAGCGTTGTATTTGGTTCGGGACTGGGTAATGGCTACACCTTC.

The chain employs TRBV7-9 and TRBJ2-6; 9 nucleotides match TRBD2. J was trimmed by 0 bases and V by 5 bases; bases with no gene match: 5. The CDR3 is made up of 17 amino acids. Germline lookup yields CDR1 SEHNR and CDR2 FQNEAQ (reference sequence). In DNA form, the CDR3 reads TGTGCCAGCAGCACTCGGACTAGCGACTCTGGGGCCAACGTCCTGACTTTC. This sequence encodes CASSTRTSDSGANVLTF.

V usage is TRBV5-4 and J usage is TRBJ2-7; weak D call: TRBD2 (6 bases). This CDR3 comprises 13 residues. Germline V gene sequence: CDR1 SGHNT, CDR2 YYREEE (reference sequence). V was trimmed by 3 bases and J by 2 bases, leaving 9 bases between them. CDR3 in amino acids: CASSWEVAYEQYF. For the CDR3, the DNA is TGTGCCAGCAGCTGGGAGGTCGCCTACGAGCAGTACTTC.

Here the CDR3 DNA reads TGTGCCAGCAGCTTAGTTCCTCAGTTCACAGATACGCAGTATTTT. Its translation is CASSLVPQFTDTQYF. The chain recombines TRBV7-2 with TRBJ2-3; D remains ambiguous. V was pared by 1 base and J by 2 bases, with 10 bases between. There are 15 residues in the CDR3. Looked up from germline, CDR1 is SGHTA and CDR2 is FQGNSA.

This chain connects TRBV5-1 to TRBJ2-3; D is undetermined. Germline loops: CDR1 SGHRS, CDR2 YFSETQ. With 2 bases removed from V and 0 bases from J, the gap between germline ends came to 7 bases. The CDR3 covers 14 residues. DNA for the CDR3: TGCGCCAGCAGCTTTTGGTACAGCACAGATACGCAGTATTTT. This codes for CASSFWYSTDTQYF.

The CDR3, as DNA: TGTGCCAGCAGCAGAAGTGGAACAGGGGATCAGCCCCAGCATTTT. Its translation is CASSRSGTGDQPQHF. V gene TRBV21-1 combines with J gene TRBJ1-5; the table's D call of TRBD1 was not tested on the DNA. TRBV21-1 is labeled a pseudogene. The CDR3 has 15 residues.

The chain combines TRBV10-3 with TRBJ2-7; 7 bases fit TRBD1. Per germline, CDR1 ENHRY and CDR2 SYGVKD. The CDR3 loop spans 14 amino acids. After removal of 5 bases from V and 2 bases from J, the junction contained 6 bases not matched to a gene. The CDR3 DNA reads TGTGCCATCAGTAATAACAGGGGAGCCTACGAGCAGTACTTC. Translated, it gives CAISNNRGAYEQYF.

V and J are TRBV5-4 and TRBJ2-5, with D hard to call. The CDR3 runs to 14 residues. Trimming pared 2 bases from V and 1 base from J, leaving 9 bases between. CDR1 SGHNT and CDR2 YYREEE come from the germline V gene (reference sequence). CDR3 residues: CASSFGLSQETQYF. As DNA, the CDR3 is TGTGCCAGCAGCTTTGGGTTAAGCCAAGAGACCCAGTACTTC.

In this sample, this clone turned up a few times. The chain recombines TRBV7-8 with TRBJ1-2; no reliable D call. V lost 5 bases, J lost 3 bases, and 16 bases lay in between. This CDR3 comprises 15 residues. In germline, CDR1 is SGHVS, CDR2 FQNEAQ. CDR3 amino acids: CASSPRLTAYYGYTF. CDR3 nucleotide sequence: TGTGCCAGCAGCCCGAGGCTCACAGCCTACTATGGCTACACCTTC.

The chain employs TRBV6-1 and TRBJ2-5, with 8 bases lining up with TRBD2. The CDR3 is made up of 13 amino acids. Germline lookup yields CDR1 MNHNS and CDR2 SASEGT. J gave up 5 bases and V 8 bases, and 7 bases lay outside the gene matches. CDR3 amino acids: CASAERGWETQYF. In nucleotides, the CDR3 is TGTGCCAGCGCGGAGCGGGGGTGGGAGACCCAGTACTTC.

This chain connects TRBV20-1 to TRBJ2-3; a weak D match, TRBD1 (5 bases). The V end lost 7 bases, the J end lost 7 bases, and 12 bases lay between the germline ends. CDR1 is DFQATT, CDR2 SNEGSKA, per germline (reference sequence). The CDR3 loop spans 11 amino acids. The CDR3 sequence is CSVPQGYTQYF. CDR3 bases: TGCAGTGTTCCCCAGGGCTATACGCAGTATTTT.

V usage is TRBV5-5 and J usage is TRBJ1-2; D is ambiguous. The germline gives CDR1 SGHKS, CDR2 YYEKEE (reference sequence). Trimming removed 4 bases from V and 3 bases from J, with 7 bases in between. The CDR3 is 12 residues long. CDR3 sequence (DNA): TGTGCCAGCAGCCCCGGTGACTATGGCTACACCTTC. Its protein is CASSPGDYGYTF.